This paragraph covers one T cell receptor (beta chain) sequence. Generated by immunoSEQ multiplex PCR, the TCRdb table keeps only in-frame clones and is missing some. The sample contains roughly 110,000 clones, less than 90% of which appear only once. This specimen belongs to a study of cytomegalovirus exposure and HLA in healthy donors. Study as a whole: Per a later analysis, the 666 first-cohort and fewer than 150 validation repertoires shared one platform.

The CDR3 is 16 amino acids. The V gene's germline CDR1 is SGHKS and CDR2 YYEKEE (reference sequence). Trimming took 4 bases from V and 9 from J, leaving 20 bases between them. The chain is built from TRBV5-5 and TRBJ1-6; no clear D gene. Sequencing was performed on PBMCs. The clonotype originates from a woman aged 18-30 years in good health and CMV-seropositive. The CDR3 sequence is CASSQDSIIGGSPLHF. CDR3 in DNA: TGTGCCAGCAGCCAGGACTCTATAATCGGCGGTTCACCCCTCCACTTT.